The 20 T cell receptor beta chains given below trace back to one sample, sequenced in a study of T cells expressing NK-cell markers. From the 5' RACE reads, TCRdb lists one entry per CDR3 protein and no DNA. This sample contains about 540,000 distinct CDR3 sequences. Sequences were obtained from blood T cells: a sorted CD56 or NKG2C T cell subset, CD4+ or CD8+ T cells, or bulk PBMC T cells (not recorded which). These receptors were obtained from a man aged 18 to 29 in good health.

The gene calls are TRBV12-3 or TRBV12-4 and TRBJ1-1; as DNA is missing, the TRBD1 call by TCRdb cannot be tested. This CDR3 has 12 amino acids. The CDR3 is CASSQGLFGAFF.

The chain carries TRBV12-3 or TRBV12-4 and TRBJ2-5; TCRdb selects TRBD1, and the lack of DNA leaves this call unchecked. The CDR3 is made up of 15 amino acids. The CDR3 spells CASSLGGTTQETQYF.

The chain joins TRBV19 to TRBJ1-5; without DNA, the TCRdb call of TRBD1 cannot be checked. The CDR3 sequence is 18 residues long. Germline CDR1 LNHDA, CDR2 SQIVND (reference sequence). The CDR3 region is CASRALVPGQVERQPQHF.

CDR3: CATSRDLGVVSGELFF. This sequence joins TRBV15 and TRBJ2-2; absent DNA, TCRdb's TRBD2 call cannot be checked. The CDR3 extends over 16 amino acids. Germline CDR1 reads LNHNV; CDR2 reads YYDKDF (reference sequence).

This chain connects TRBV4-3 to TRBJ1-5; TCRdb's D call of TRBD1 is untestable without DNA. This CDR3 is built from 16 residues. Germline CDR1 LGHNA, CDR2 YSLEER. CDR3 residues: CASSQDWGQAYQPQHF.

The J gene is TRBJ1-4, the V gene TRBV12-3 or TRBV12-4. This CDR3 is 12 amino acids long. The CDR3 is CASSLDREKLFF.

CDR3 sequence: CASSQAPYNEQFF. V and J are TRBV4-1 and TRBJ2-1. CDR1 is MGHRA and CDR2 is YSYEKL in the germline V gene. The CDR3 spans 13 residues.

The rearrangement uses TRBV12-3 or TRBV12-4 and TRBJ1-1. The CDR3 runs to 14 residues. The CDR3 sequence: CASSSSDMNTEAFF.

The rearrangement links TRBV5-6 to TRBJ2-5; absent DNA, TCRdb's TRBD1 call cannot be checked. This CDR3 contains 15 residues. Germline loops: CDR1 SGHDT, CDR2 YYEEEE. The CDR3 is CASSLTQGFQETQYF.

The chain carries TRBV7-9 and TRBJ2-7. Looked up from germline, CDR1 is SEHNR and CDR2 is FQNEAQ (reference sequence). The length of the CDR3 is 12 residues. The CDR3 spells CASRKRGGEQYF. Using reference TRBV7-9 and TRBJ2-7 for the parts outside the CDR3, the full variable domain is DTGVSQNPRHKITKRGQNVTFRCDPISEHNRLYWYRQTLGQGPEFLTYFQNEAQLEKSRLLSDRFSAERPKGSFSTLEIQRTEQGDSAMYLCASRKRGGEQYFGPGTRLTVT.

This chain connects TRBV24-1 to TRBJ2-1; TCRdb's D call of TRBD2 is untestable without DNA. Germline-derived CDR1 and CDR2 are KGHDR and SFDVKD. CDR3 length: 17 amino acids. CDR3 loop: CATSDWSPSGSWNEQFF.

The V gene is TRBV6-2 or TRBV6-3, the J gene TRBJ2-2; TCRdb's D gene call, TRBD1, goes unchecked for lack of DNA. The CDR3 length is 14 residues. Per germline, CDR1 MNHEY and CDR2 SVGEGT. The CDR3 reads CASSHLGDTGELFF.

V gene TRBV25-1 combines with J gene TRBJ2-3. The CDR3 runs to 14 residues. Germline loops: CDR1 MGHDK, CDR2 SYGVNS. The CDR3 sequence is CASSEGLAPDTQYF.

This chain joins TRBV6-5 and TRBJ2-3; TCRdb names TRBD2, which stays unverified in the absence of DNA. CDR1 is MNHEY, CDR2 SVGAGI, per germline. This CDR3 has 17 residues. This CDR3 reads CASSYGNLAGRPDTQYF.

The J gene is TRBJ2-1, the V gene TRBV6-5; the D call from TCRdb, TRBD2, cannot be confirmed without DNA. The germline gives CDR1 MNHEY, CDR2 SVGAGI. The CDR3 is made up of 11 amino acids. The CDR3 sequence is CASSSSAKQFF.

The chain employs TRBV20-1 and TRBJ2-4; there is no DNA to check the TCRdb D call of TRBD1. CDR3 size: 13 residues. Germline V gives CDR1 DFQATT, CDR2 SNEGSKA (reference sequence). The CDR3 here is CSARSTAVGQQYF.

The chain carries TRBV5-1 and TRBJ2-7; TCRdb calls TRBD1, which cannot be checked without DNA. Germline V gives CDR1 SGHRS, CDR2 YFSETQ. CDR3 length: 16 amino acids. The CDR3 spells CASSLSTGGSVYEQYF.

The rearrangement uses TRBV5-1 and TRBJ2-1; absent DNA, TCRdb's TRBD2 call cannot be checked. The CDR3 runs to 15 residues. CDR1 is SGHRS and CDR2 is YFSETQ in the germline V gene. CDR3 in amino acids: CASSFGLAGGNEQFF. Filled out from reference TRBV5-1 and TRBJ2-1, the complete variable domain reads KAGVTQTPRYLIKTRGQQVTLSCSPISGHRSVSWYQQTPGQGLQFLFEYFSETQRNKGNFPGRFSGRQFSNSRSEMNVSTLELGDSALYLCASSFGLAGGNEQFFGPGTRLTVL.

The chain uses TRBV30 and TRBJ2-4. The germline V gene has CDR1 GTSNPN and CDR2 SVGIG (reference sequence). CDR3 length: 12 amino acids. The chain's CDR3 is CAWNKAKNIQYF.

The chain uses TRBV29-1 and TRBJ2-5; TCRdb selects TRBD1, and the lack of DNA leaves this call unchecked. CDR3 length equals 15 residues. Germline V gene sequence: CDR1 SQVTM, CDR2 ANQGSEA. The chain's CDR3 is CSVAGQGRHQETQYF.